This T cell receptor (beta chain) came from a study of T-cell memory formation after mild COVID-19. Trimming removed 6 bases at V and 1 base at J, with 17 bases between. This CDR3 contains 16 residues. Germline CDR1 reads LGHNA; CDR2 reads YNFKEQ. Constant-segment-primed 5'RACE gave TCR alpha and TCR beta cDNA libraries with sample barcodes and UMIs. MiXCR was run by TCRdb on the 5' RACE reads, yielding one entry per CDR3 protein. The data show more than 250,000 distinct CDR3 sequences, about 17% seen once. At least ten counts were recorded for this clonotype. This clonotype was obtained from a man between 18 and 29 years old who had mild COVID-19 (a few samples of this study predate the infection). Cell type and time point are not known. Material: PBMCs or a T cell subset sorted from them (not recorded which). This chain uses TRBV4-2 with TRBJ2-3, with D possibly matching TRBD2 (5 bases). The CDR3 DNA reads TGTGCCAGCAGGACAATCGGGGTACCTGGCACAGATACGCAGTATTTT. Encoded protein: CASRTIGVPGTDTQYF.